The next 23 T cell receptor beta chains were all read from a single sample in a study of cytomegalovirus exposure and HLA in healthy donors. Method: immunoSEQ multiplex PCR; TCRdb's copy keeps in-frame clones and lacks some. The table records some 70,000 clones, 85% of them present only once. The sample taken for sequencing was PBMCs. The receptors stem from a man aged 25 to 45 in good health and CMV-seronegative.

This clone occurred a few times. The rearrangement uses TRBV6-5 and TRBJ1-5, with TRBD1 matching 7 bases. This CDR3 spans 14 amino acids. The trim removed 6 bases at V and 6 bases at J, leaving 8 bases unmatched. Per germline, CDR1 MNHEY and CDR2 SVGAGI. CDR3 bases: TGTGCCAGCAGCCGACAGGGTGGGCGTCAGCCCCAGCATTTT. It is translated as CASSRQGGRQPQHF.

This chain links TRBV10-3 with TRBJ1-1; a possible D gene is TRBD1 (6 bases). Germline V lookup: CDR1 ENHRY, CDR2 SYGVKD. V was pared by 0 bases and J by 3 bases, with 17 bases between. CDR3 size: 17 residues. The chain's CDR3 is CAISESPGASIDTEAFF. CDR3 coding DNA: TGTGCCATCAGTGAGTCACCAGGGGCTAGTATAGACACTGAAGCTTTCTTT.

This clone came up once. The gene calls are TRBV6-5 and TRBJ1-3; D might be TRBD1 (6 bases). Trimming took 4 bases from V and 4 from J, leaving 14 bases between them. Per germline, CDR1 MNHEY and CDR2 SVGAGI. CDR3 length equals 15 residues. The CDR3: CASSSGGQWGNTIYF. The CDR3 DNA is TGTGCCAGCAGTTCCGGAGGACAGTGGGGAAACACCATATATTTT.

This chain joins TRBV4-2 and TRBJ2-5; D is perhaps TRBD1 (5 bases). In germline, CDR1 is LGHNA, CDR2 YNFKEQ. The CDR3 covers 15 residues. Trimming removed 1 base at V and 5 bases at J, with 14 bases between. The CDR3 DNA reads as TGTGCCAGCAGCCAAGTGTTTCAGGGCCAGGAGACCCAGTACTTC. It encodes CASSQVFQGQETQYF.

This clone was counted between two and nine times. The genes are TRBV18 and TRBJ2-7; D possibly corresponds to TRBD1 (6 bases). CDR3 length: 14 residues. The V end lost 3 bases, the J end lost 6 bases, and 15 bases lay between the germline ends. In germline, CDR1 is KGHSH, CDR2 LQKENI. The CDR3 DNA reads TGTGCCAGCTCACCTCAGGGGTTAGAAGGCGAGCAGTACTTC. Translation gives CASSPQGLEGEQYF.

The rearrangement uses TRBV7-9 and TRBJ2-5; 7 bases agree with TRBD2. V lost 5 bases, J lost 4 bases, and 10 bases stayed unmatched. The germline gives CDR1 SEHNR, CDR2 FQNEAQ (reference sequence). CDR3 size: 15 residues. The CDR3 region is CASSREVGGGETQYF. The CDR3 DNA reads TGTGCCAGCAGCCGAGAGGTGGGCGGGGGAGAGACCCAGTACTTC.

This chain connects TRBV6-1 to TRBJ2-1; D might be TRBD1 (5 bases). V was shortened by 5 bases and J by 7 bases, with 12 bases between the two germline ends. Germline values: CDR1 MNHNS, CDR2 SASEGT. The CDR3 spans 13 residues. CDR3 nucleotides: TGTGCCAGCAGTCGACAGAACGCAAATGAGCAGTTCTTC. This encodes CASSRQNANEQFF.

This chain joins TRBV6-5 and TRBJ2-7; TRBD1 aligns across 9 bases. This CDR3 contains 15 residues. After removal of 6 bases from V and 4 bases from J, the junction contained 10 bases not matched to a gene. CDR1 is MNHEY and CDR2 is SVGAGI in the germline V gene. This CDR3 is CASRHPGQGQYEQYF. The CDR3 DNA follows: TGTGCCAGCAGGCATCCGGGACAGGGTCAGTACGAGCAGTACTTC.

This clone was recorded a few times. The chain links TRBV30 to TRBJ1-1, with no clear D. V lost 6 bases and J 0 bases, leaving 8 bases between the germline ends. CDR3 length equals 12 residues. Germline V gene data show CDR1 as GTSNPN and CDR2 as SVGIG (reference sequence). The CDR3 protein is CACTDLNTEAFF. Written as DNA, the CDR3 is TGTGCCTGCACAGATTTGAACACTGAAGCTTTCTTT.

V and J are TRBV5-4 and TRBJ2-3, with D maybe TRBD2 (5 bases). CDR3 size: 16 residues. Per the germline V gene, CDR1 is SGHNT and CDR2 is YYREEE (reference sequence). V was clipped by 4 bases and J by 0 bases, with 15 bases between them. Here the CDR3 reads CASSRNPAESTDTQYF. In DNA, the CDR3 is TGTGCCAGCAGCCGAAACCCAGCGGAGAGCACAGATACGCAGTATTTT.

This clone was detected only a few times. V is TRBV7-2 and J is TRBJ2-1; 8 bases agree with TRBD1. Germline values: CDR1 SGHTA, CDR2 FQGNSA. The CDR3 spans 17 residues. V lost 2 bases to trimming and J lost 7 bases; unmatched junction nucleotides: 13. The DNA of the CDR3 is TGTGCCAGCAGCTTATTTCCCCGGCAGGGGGCGCGAAATGAGCAGTTCTTC. Translated: CASSLFPRQGARNEQFF.

The CDR3: CASSYRTGGSSGANVLTF. The CDR3 DNA reads TGTGCCAGCAGCTACCGGACAGGGGGTTCGTCTGGGGCCAACGTCCTGACTTTC. V is TRBV11-1 and J is TRBJ2-6; 10 nucleotides match TRBD1. Germline CDR1 and CDR2: SGHAT and FQDESV (reference sequence). The CDR3 covers 18 residues. V was pared by 4 bases and J by 1 base, with 7 bases of the junction left unmatched.

The CDR3 loop is CASSLHGDSSYNEQFF. The DNA for the CDR3 is TGTGCCAGCAGCTTACACGGGGATAGCTCCTACAATGAGCAGTTCTTC. V gene TRBV7-3 combines with J gene TRBJ2-1; D is possibly TRBD2 (5 bases). Per the germline V gene, CDR1 is SGHTA and CDR2 is FQGTGA. This CDR3 spans 16 amino acids. V gave up 2 bases and J gave up 0 bases, with 11 bases separating them. Looking up the rest from reference TRBV7-3 and TRBJ2-1 gives the full variable domain: GAGVSQTPSNKVTEKGKYVELRCDPISGHTALYWYRQSLGQGPEFLIYFQGTGAADDSGLPNDRFFAVRPEGSVSTLKIQRTERGDSAVYLCASSLHGDSSYNEQFFGPGTRLTVL.

The V and J genes are TRBV6-5 and TRBJ2-5, with D maybe TRBD1 (7 bases). Trimming left V 7 bases short and J 1 base short, with 16 bases between. The CDR3 runs 15 residues. The germline V gene encodes CDR1 MNHEY and CDR2 SVGAGI. In DNA, the CDR3 is TGTGCCAGCACCCACGGAGGGGGCGTCCAAGAGACCCAGTACTTC. This codes for CASTHGGGVQETQYF.

The J gene is TRBJ2-2, the V gene TRBV2; tentatively, D is TRBD2 (6 bases). The CDR3 loop spans 15 amino acids. Germline values: CDR1 SNHLY, CDR2 FYNNEI. V was clipped by 4 bases and J by 6 bases, with 15 bases between them. CDR3 residues: CASSAQLLAPGELFF. In nucleotides, the CDR3 is TGTGCCAGCAGTGCCCAATTACTAGCTCCCGGGGAGCTGTTTTTT.

The V and J genes are TRBV6-4 and TRBJ2-1; 8 nucleotides line up with TRBD2. In germline, CDR1 is MRHNA, CDR2 SNTAGT. CDR3 length: 15 amino acids. V shed 5 bases, J shed 6 bases, and the junction held 9 bases outside the gene matches. In nucleotides, the CDR3 is TGTGCCAGCAGTTCGACTAGCGACTTAATCAATGAGCAGTTCTTC. Amino acids: CASSSTSDLINEQFF.

The chain uses TRBV7-3 and TRBJ2-2, with a weak D call TRBD1 (5 bases). Deletions cut 2 bases from V and 3 bases from J, with 10 bases between. This CDR3 is built from 15 residues. In germline, CDR1 is SGHTA, CDR2 FQGTGA. The CDR3 DNA reads TGTGCCAGCAGCTTAGCCACAGGCGACACCGGGGAGCTGTTTTTT. Residues: CASSLATGDTGELFF.

The chain joins TRBV20-1 to TRBJ1-2; D is possibly TRBD1 (5 bases). The CDR3 consists of 11 residues. Per germline, CDR1 DFQATT and CDR2 SNEGSKA (reference sequence). V dropped 3 bases and J dropped 8 bases, with 10 bases sitting between them. CDR3: CSASLSGGYTF. In DNA form, the CDR3 reads TGCAGTGCTAGCTTGTCAGGGGGCTACACCTTC.

V and J are TRBV4-3 and TRBJ2-7, with 7 bases that match TRBD2. V was clipped by 1 base and J by 3 bases; unmatched bases: 3. CDR3 size: 14 residues. Germline-derived CDR1 and CDR2 are LGHNA and YSLEER. CDR3 nucleotides: TGCGCCAGCAGCCAAGTGGGAGGGTTCTACGAGCAGTACTTC. This sequence encodes CASSQVGGFYEQYF.

The rearrangement joins TRBV4-3 to TRBJ1-2; no clear D gene. V was cut by 0 bases and J by 8 bases, with 19 bases left in between. The CDR3 is 16 amino acids. Germline assignment: CDR1 LGHNA and CDR2 YSLEER. CDR3 protein: CASSQEVGGWRRGYTF. CDR3 coding DNA: TGCGCCAGCAGCCAAGAGGTTGGAGGGTGGCGGCGAGGCTACACCTTC.

The J gene is TRBJ1-3, the V gene TRBV23-1; no definite D call. TRBV23-1 falls under the ORF class, with uncertain function. Trimming stripped 0 bases from V and 0 bases from J, with 15 bases between. This CDR3 is 18 amino acids long. CDR3 nucleotide sequence: TGCGCCAGCAGTCAATCGGTGCTGTCTGACTACTCTGGAAACACCATATATTTT. Its protein product is CASSQSVLSDYSGNTIYF.

The rearrangement uses TRBV2 and TRBJ2-4; tentative D call: TRBD2 (5 bases). With 6 bases removed from V and 2 bases from J, the gap between germline ends came to 23 bases. CDR1 and CDR2 from the germline V gene are SNHLY and FYNNEI. CDR3 length equals 18 residues. CDR3 sequence: CASRASLSARGSKNIQYF. The CDR3 DNA sequence: TGTGCCAGCAGGGCGTCCTTATCCGCTCGGGGATCCAAAAACATTCAGTACTTC. The entire variable domain, with the rest obtained from reference TRBV2 and TRBJ2-4, is as follows: EPEVTQTPSHQVTQMGQEVILRCVPISNHLYFYWYRQILGQKVEFLVSFYNNEISEKSEIFDDQFSVERPDGSNFTLKIRSTKLEDSAMYFCASRASLSARGSKNIQYFGAGTRLSVL.

This chain uses TRBV30 with TRBJ1-5; D remains unclear. Germline V gene data show CDR1 as GTSNPN and CDR2 as SVGIG (reference sequence). V lost 3 bases and J 3 bases, leaving 9 bases between the germline ends. This CDR3 has 13 amino acids. The CDR3 loop reads CAWRSSLNQPQHF. The CDR3 nucleotides are TGTGCCTGGAGATCTTCTCTCAATCAGCCCCAGCATTTT.